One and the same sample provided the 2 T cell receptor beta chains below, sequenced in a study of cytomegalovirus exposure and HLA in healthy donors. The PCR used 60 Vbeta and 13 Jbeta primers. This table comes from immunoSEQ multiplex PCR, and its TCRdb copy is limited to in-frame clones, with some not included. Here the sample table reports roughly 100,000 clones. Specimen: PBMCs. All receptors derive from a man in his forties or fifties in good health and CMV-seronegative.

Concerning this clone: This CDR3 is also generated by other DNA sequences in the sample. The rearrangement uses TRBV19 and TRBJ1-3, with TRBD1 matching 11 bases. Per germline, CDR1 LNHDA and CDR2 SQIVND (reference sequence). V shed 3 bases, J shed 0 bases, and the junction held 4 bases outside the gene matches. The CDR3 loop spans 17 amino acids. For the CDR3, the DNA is TGTGCCAGTAGTATCCTCGGACAGGGGGCCTCTGGAAACACCATATATTTT. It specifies CASSILGQGASGNTIYF.

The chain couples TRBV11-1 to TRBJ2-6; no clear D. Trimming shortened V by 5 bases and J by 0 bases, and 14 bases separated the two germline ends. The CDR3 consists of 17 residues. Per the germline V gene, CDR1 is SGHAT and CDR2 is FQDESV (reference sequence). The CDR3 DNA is TGTGCCAGCAGCCATCGAACCAGTGGCTCTGGGGCCAACGTCCTGACTTTC. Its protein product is CASSHRTSGSGANVLTF.